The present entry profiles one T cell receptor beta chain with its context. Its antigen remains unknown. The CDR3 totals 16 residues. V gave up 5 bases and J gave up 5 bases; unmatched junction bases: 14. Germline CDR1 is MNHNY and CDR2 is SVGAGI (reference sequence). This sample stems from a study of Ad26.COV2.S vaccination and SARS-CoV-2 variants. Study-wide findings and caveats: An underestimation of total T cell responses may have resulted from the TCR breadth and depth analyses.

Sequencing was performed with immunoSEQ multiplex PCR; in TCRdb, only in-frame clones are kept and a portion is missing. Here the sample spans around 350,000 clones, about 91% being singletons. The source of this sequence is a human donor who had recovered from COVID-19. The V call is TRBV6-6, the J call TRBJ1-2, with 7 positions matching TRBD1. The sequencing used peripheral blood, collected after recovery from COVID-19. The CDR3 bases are TGTGCCAGCAGTCGACAGGGAGAGCGGGGGCTATATGGCTACACCTTC. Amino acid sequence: CASSRQGERGLYGYTF.